This T cell receptor beta chain stems from a study of cytomegalovirus exposure and HLA in healthy donors. Sequenced by immunoSEQ multiplex PCR; TCRdb stores in-frame clones only, minus some. The table lists about 110,000 clones, roughly nine tenths of them singletons, with over 1.5% in the top ten. The donors were members of the validation cohort, which comprised about 120 subjects and was separate from the first cohort of 666 subjects. CDR3 length equals 13 residues. Trimming shortened V by 3 bases and J by 5 bases, and 10 bases separated the two germline ends. CDR1 and CDR2 from the germline V gene are MDHEN and SYDVKM.

The TCR sequence derives from a young woman in good health and CMV-seronegative. The V call is TRBV28, the J call TRBJ2-5; D remains ambiguous. Sequencing input: PBMCs. The CDR3 loop is CASSLPRVETQYF. The CDR3 DNA follows: TGTGCCAGCAGTTTGCCCCGCGTGGAGACCCAGTACTTC.